Shown below are 6 T cell receptor beta chains from a single sample sequenced in a study of OX40 agonist ivuxolimab in advanced cancers. The protocol was immunoSEQ multiplex PCR, while the TCRdb copy is restricted to in-frame clones and leaves out a portion. The sample shows approximately 11,000 clones, approximately 86% of them seen only once. This specimen was CD4+ or CD8+ T cells sorted from blood, taken in a trial of the OX40 agonist ivuxolimab. Receptor source: an adult with an advanced solid tumor such as melanoma, head and neck, liver or kidney cancer.

This chain uses TRBV27 with TRBJ2-3; 7 positions agree with TRBD1. The germline CDR1 and CDR2 sequences are MNHEY and SMNVEV (reference sequence). V lost 6 bases, J lost 0 bases, and 3 bases stayed unmatched. The CDR3 has 14 residues. This chain's CDR3 is CASRPQGSTDTQYF. CDR3 DNA: TGTGCCAGCAGACCACAGGGGAGCACAGATACGCAGTATTTT.

This clone was recorded only once. This chain links TRBV5-4 with TRBJ2-1; tentative D call: TRBD2 (6 bases). The ends were cut back, 1 base at V and 3 bases at J, with 8 bases in the middle. Germline loops: CDR1 SGHNT, CDR2 YYREEE (reference sequence). This CDR3 is 14 amino acids long. In DNA, the CDR3 is TGTGCCAGCAGCTTGACGCGGGGCTACAATGAGCAGTTCTTC. Protein: CASSLTRGYNEQFF.

A word on this clone: One junction end does not reproduce the germline sequence, and a read error may be involved. The chain has TRBV7-7 and TRBJ2-5, with a weak D call TRBD2 (7 bases). Germline-derived CDR1 and CDR2 are SSHAT and FNYEAQ (reference sequence). CDR3 length equals 16 residues. The CDR3 DNA sequence: TGTGCTAGCAGCCCCGGGAGGATACAGGGAGGGAAGACCCAGTACTTC. Amino acids: CASSPGRIQGGKTQYF.

The chain employs TRBV4-1 and TRBJ2-2, with TRBD2 matching 13 bases. In germline, CDR1 is MGHRA, CDR2 YSYEKL. V shed 3 bases and J 6 bases; nucleotides not matched to a gene: 4. This CDR3 region has 16 residues. CDR3 sequence: CASSHQLAGGAGELFF. The CDR3 coding sequence is TGCGCCAGCAGCCATCAACTAGCGGGAGGGGCCGGGGAGCTGTTTTTT.

CDR3 protein: CASSPGQGGQPQHF. The CDR3 nucleotides are TGTGCCAGCAGTCCGGGACAGGGAGGCCAGCCCCAGCATTTT. J is TRBJ1-5 and V is TRBV6-4; 9 nucleotides match TRBD1. Germline assignment: CDR1 MRHNA and CDR2 SNTAGT. J lost 7 bases, V lost 5 bases, and 6 bases had no gene match. The CDR3 extends over 14 amino acids.

The rearrangement uses TRBV2 and TRBJ2-3, with a tentative D call TRBD2 (6 bases). Germline V CDR1 and CDR2: SNHLY, FYNNEI. V was cut by 3 bases and J by 3 bases, with 19 bases left in between. The CDR3 has 17 residues. In nucleotides, the CDR3 is TGTGCCAGCAGTGATGGCGGGACTGGGGGGTGGACAGATACGCAGTATTTT. It encodes CASSDGGTGGWTDTQYF.